Described below is a single T cell receptor beta chain sequence and its context. This entry belongs to a study of T cell repertoires in cytomegalovirus infection. Study-wide context: Public TCR beta signatures were indicative of both CMV infection and a matching HLA type.

TCRdb used MiXCR to reprocess the reads, holding one entry per CDR3 protein. The table has more than 150,000 distinct CDR3 sequences, approximately 20% seen once. The CDR3 has 15 residues. Between the trimmed V and J ends, which lost 3 bases and 4 bases, there was a span of 15 bases. The germline gives CDR1 SGHAT, CDR2 FQNNGV. The receptor was derived from a human donor in good health (CMV status not recorded). Some clones in this sample may be carry-over from other donors' samples. The chain carries TRBV11-2 and TRBJ2-5; D possibly matches TRBD1 or TRBD2 (5 bases each). The sequenced material came from PBMCs. CDR3 bases: TGTGCCAGCAGCTTGGGGCCTGGGACGGGAGAGACCCAGTACTTC. Translating gives CASSLGPGTGETQYF.